A single sample gave rise to the 32 T cell receptor beta chains below, sequenced in a study of CD8+ T cells in alopecia areata. Isolated RNA was reverse transcribed into cDNA used as the sequencing template. The method was immunoSEQ multiplex PCR; TCRdb's version includes in-frame clones alone and lacks a portion of them. The sample lists about 250,000 clones; less than 80% were seen once. Sample: CD4+ T cells sorted from blood, taken at week 0. The receptors stem from a human donor with alopecia areata.

This rearrangement joins TRBV29-1 to TRBJ1-1; a possible D gene is TRBD1 (6 bases). Germline assignment: CDR1 SQVTM and CDR2 ANQGSEA. CDR3 length equals 13 residues. Deletions cut 3 bases from V and 3 bases from J, with 11 bases between. The CDR3, as DNA: TGCAGCGTTGATAGGGGGAAGGACACTGAAGCTTTCTTT. Translating gives CSVDRGKDTEAFF.

The DNA of the CDR3 is TGTGCCAGTACCTTACAGGGGACAACTAATGAAAAACTGTTTTTT. It encodes CASTLQGTTNEKLFF. The chain links TRBV19 to TRBJ1-4, with 7 bases matching TRBD1. The CDR3 is made up of 15 amino acids. Germline CDR1 and CDR2: LNHDA and SQIVND (reference sequence). Germline trimming cut 7 bases from V and 0 bases from J; bases unmatched to any gene: 5.

V gene TRBV7-2 combines with J gene TRBJ1-5; 8 nucleotides match TRBD1. From germline, CDR1 is SGHTA and CDR2 FQGNSA. After removal of 5 bases from V and 2 bases from J, the junction contained 5 bases not matched to a gene. CDR3 length equals 15 residues. CDR3 loop: CASSRTGSGNQPQHF. The CDR3 DNA is TGTGCCAGCAGCCGGACAGGGTCGGGCAATCAGCCCCAGCATTTT.

V usage is TRBV29-1 and J usage is TRBJ2-1; 8 positions match TRBD2. This CDR3 comprises 17 residues. The V gene end was trimmed by 6 bases and the J gene end by 6 bases; junction bases not matched to a gene: 19. Germline loops: CDR1 SQVTM, CDR2 ANQGSEA. The CDR3 coding sequence is TGCAGCGTCCGACTAGCGTTCCCACTCATCTCTTTCAATGAGCAGTTCTTC. Its translation is CSVRLAFPLISFNEQFF.

This clone was recorded a few times. The V gene is TRBV10-3, the J gene TRBJ1-6; tentatively, D is TRBD1 (6 bases). The germline V and J ends were trimmed by 0 bases and 9 bases, with 6 bases remaining between them. Germline values: CDR1 ENHRY, CDR2 SYGVKD. The CDR3 runs 13 residues. The CDR3 DNA reads TGTGCCATCAGTGAGTCAGGGGGTTCACCCCTCCACTTT. Translating it yields CAISESGGSPLHF.

In regard to this clone: Other DNA sequences of this sample code for an identical CDR3. V and J are TRBV29-1 and TRBJ2-7, with TRBD1 matching 8 bases. CDR1 and CDR2 from the germline V gene are SQVTM and ANQGSEA. The J segment lost 2 bases and the V segment lost 6 bases, leaving 3 bases of the junction unmatched. CDR3 length equals 12 residues. CDR3 DNA sequence: TGCAGCGTGGGGACAGGACCCTACGAGCAGTACTTC. Translation: CSVGTGPYEQYF.

This clone was detected only a few times. The chain employs TRBV7-9 and TRBJ1-1; 9 bases align to TRBD1. The V gene's germline CDR1 is SEHNR and CDR2 FQNEAQ (reference sequence). CDR3 length: 15 amino acids. J gave up 4 bases and V 11 bases, and 14 bases lay outside the gene matches. The DNA for the CDR3 is TGTGCCGCTGGTCCGTGGGACAGGGATTTCACTGAAGCTTTCTTT. Amino acids: CAAGPWDRDFTEAFF. Full variable domain (missing parts from reference TRBV7-9 and TRBJ1-1): DTGVSQNPRHKITKRGQNVTFRCDPISEHNRLYWYRQTLGQGPEFLTYFQNEAQLEKSRLLSDRFSAERPKGSFSTLEIQRTEQGDSAMYLCAAGPWDRDFTEAFFGQGTRLTVV.

The rearrangement uses TRBV2 and TRBJ2-3, with D unresolved. CDR1 is SNHLY and CDR2 is FYNNEI in the germline V gene. The CDR3 is 13 amino acids. Trimming took 7 bases from V and 1 from J, leaving 9 bases between them. This CDR3 is CASTADGTDTQYF. The CDR3 coding sequence is TGTGCCAGCACCGCGGACGGCACAGATACGCAGTATTTT.

This clone occurred once. The V gene is TRBV27, the J gene TRBJ1-1; D is perhaps TRBD1 (5 bases). Trimming removed 4 bases from V and 2 bases from J, with 20 bases in between. The length of the CDR3 is 17 residues. Germline CDR1 MNHEY, CDR2 SMNVEV (reference sequence). The chain's CDR3 is CASSSEGSGGANTEAFF. CDR3 coding DNA: TGTGCCAGCAGTTCCGAAGGGAGTGGGGGAGCTAACACTGAAGCTTTCTTT.

The rearrangement uses TRBV4-1 and TRBJ1-1; D may be TRBD1 (5 bases). The CDR3 spans 14 residues. V was shortened by 5 bases and J by 5 bases, with 15 bases between the two germline ends. Germline V gene lookup returns CDR1 MGHRA and CDR2 YSYEKL. CDR3 nucleotides: TGCGCCAGCAGCTCGCCGACCCGGGGGACTGAAGCTTTCTTT. Protein: CASSSPTRGTEAFF.

The chain recombines TRBV29-1 with TRBJ2-3; 10 nucleotides match TRBD2. This CDR3 has 16 amino acids. The V and J ends lost 7 bases and 6 bases, in that order; junction bases with no gene match: 16. Per germline, CDR1 SQVTM and CDR2 ANQGSEA. CDR3 DNA sequence: TGCAGCGCCGGGAAGTTGGTAACTAGCGGGGTTGATACGCAGTATTTT. Protein: CSAGKLVTSGVDTQYF.

V gene TRBV6-6 combines with J gene TRBJ2-4, with TRBD2 matching 7 bases. V was clipped by 2 bases and J by 2 bases; unmatched bases: 6. This CDR3 is 16 amino acids long. Germline values: CDR1 MNHNY, CDR2 SVGAGI (reference sequence). The CDR3 reads CASSYDSAGTKNIQYF. CDR3 DNA: TGTGCCAGCAGTTACGATTCAGCGGGGACCAAAAACATTCAGTACTTC.

V usage is TRBV29-1 and J usage is TRBJ1-2, with unresolved D. V shed 4 bases and J shed 7 bases, with 22 bases lying between them. This CDR3 has 15 amino acids. The V gene's germline CDR1 is SQVTM and CDR2 ANQGSEA. The CDR3 sequence: CSVVPISGPGRGYTF. In DNA, the CDR3 is TGCAGCGTTGTCCCTATATCGGGTCCCGGGCGTGGCTACACCTTC.

There are a few counts of this clone. The chain has TRBV29-1 and TRBJ2-7; D is perhaps TRBD2 (5 bases). V was cut by 4 bases and J by 2 bases, with 9 bases left in between. There are 12 residues in the CDR3. CDR1 is SQVTM, CDR2 ANQGSEA, per germline. The CDR3 region has the DNA TGCAGCGTTGTACGAGGGCCCTACGAGCAGTACTTC. As protein: CSVVRGPYEQYF.

J is TRBJ1-5 and V is TRBV30; D may be TRBD1 (6 bases). Trimming shortened V by 2 bases and J by 2 bases, and 13 bases separated the two germline ends. The CDR3 consists of 15 residues. Germline CDR1 reads GTSNPN; CDR2 reads SVGIG (reference sequence). The CDR3 here is CAWSRGGGGNQPQHF. CDR3 sequence (DNA): TGTGCCTGGAGTCGCGGGGGGGGCGGCAATCAGCCCCAGCATTTT. The full variable domain, completed using reference TRBV30 and TRBJ1-5, is SQTIHQWPATLVQPVGSPLSLECTVEGTSNPNLYWYRQAAGRGLQLLFYSVGIGQISSEVPQNLSASRPQDRQFILSSKKLLLSDSGFYLCAWSRGGGGNQPQHFGDGTRLSIL.

The rearrangement uses TRBV18 and TRBJ1-1; D call uncertain. V lost 1 base and J lost 4, with 10 bases in between. CDR1 and CDR2 from the germline V gene are KGHSH and LQKENI. This CDR3 comprises 14 residues. The CDR3 nucleotides read TGTGCCAGCTCACCACTGGGTAAGGGCACTGAAGCTTTCTTT. Protein: CASSPLGKGTEAFF.

This chain uses TRBV4-3 with TRBJ2-7, with D possibly called TRBD1 or TRBD2 (5 bases each). Germline V gives CDR1 LGHNA, CDR2 YSLEER. The CDR3 has 16 amino acids. With 0 bases removed from V and 2 bases from J, the gap between germline ends came to 14 bases. The CDR3 DNA sequence: TGCGCCAGCAGCCAAGACGCCGGGGACCTTACCTACGAGCAGTACTTC. Translated, it gives CASSQDAGDLTYEQYF.

This chain joins TRBV30 and TRBJ2-7, with TRBD1 matching over 8 bases. Germline trimming cut 2 bases from V and 4 bases from J; bases unmatched to any gene: 10. The CDR3 consists of 15 residues. In germline, CDR1 is GTSNPN, CDR2 SVGIG (reference sequence). CDR3 nucleotides: TGTGCCTGGAGTCCCACCCAGGGGGCGAGATACGAGCAGTACTTC. It encodes CAWSPTQGARYEQYF.

This clone was seen only a few times. The CDR3 DNA is TGTGCCATCAGTGAGTCGACCGGAGAGCCCTGGGGTACGCAGTATTTT. Its protein is CAISESTGEPWGTQYF. This chain joins TRBV10-3 and TRBJ2-3; unclear D gene. Trimming removed 0 bases at V and 8 bases at J, with 18 bases between. The CDR3 consists of 16 residues. Germline V gene data show CDR1 as ENHRY and CDR2 as SYGVKD.

The V call is TRBV5-6, the J call TRBJ2-7; D remains ambiguous. The CDR3 is 14 residues long. The germline gives CDR1 SGHDT, CDR2 YYEEEE. Between the trimmed V and J ends, which lost 0 bases and 0 bases, there was a span of 7 bases. The CDR3 sequence is CASSLGQSSYEQYF. The CDR3 region has the DNA TGTGCCAGCAGCTTGGGGCAGTCCTCCTACGAGCAGTACTTC.

This chain uses TRBV7-2 with TRBJ1-5; D remains unclear. The CDR3 is 13 amino acids. V lost 2 bases to trimming and J lost 3 bases, with 5 bases between them. Germline values: CDR1 SGHTA, CDR2 FQGNSA. The CDR3 loop is CASSLSLNQPQHF. The CDR3 DNA follows: TGTGCCAGCAGCTTATCCCTCAATCAGCCCCAGCATTTT.

This rearrangement joins TRBV2 to TRBJ1-1; tentatively, D is TRBD1 (6 bases). Germline V gene sequence: CDR1 SNHLY, CDR2 FYNNEI. The CDR3 contains 15 residues. Trimming removed 4 bases at V and 8 bases at J, with 20 bases between. CDR3 sequence reads: CASSADRMGPREAFF. CDR3 coding DNA: TGTGCCAGCAGTGCCGACAGGATGGGTCCTAGAGAAGCTTTCTTT. Using reference TRBV2 and TRBJ1-1 for the parts outside the CDR3, the full variable domain is EPEVTQTPSHQVTQMGQEVILRCVPISNHLYFYWYRQILGQKVEFLVSFYNNEISEKSEIFDDQFSVERPDGSNFTLKIRSTKLEDSAMYFCASSADRMGPREAFFGQGTRLTVV.

In the case of this clone: Other DNA sequences in this specimen translate into the identical CDR3. The rearrangement joins TRBV5-1 to TRBJ2-3; a weak D match, TRBD2 (5 bases). Between the trimmed V and J ends, which lost 2 bases and 1 base, there was a span of 5 bases. This CDR3 spans 13 amino acids. CDR1 is SGHRS, CDR2 YFSETQ, per germline. This CDR3 is CASSLAGTDTQYF. DNA of the CDR3: TGCGCCAGCAGCTTAGCGGGCACAGATACGCAGTATTTT.

The chain combines TRBV29-1 with TRBJ2-7; 8 bases map to TRBD1. Germline CDR1 and CDR2: SQVTM and ANQGSEA. The V gene end was trimmed by 6 bases and the J gene end by 4 bases; junction bases not matched to a gene: 8. The CDR3 has 13 residues. The CDR3 loop is CSVGQDRGYEQYF. As DNA, the CDR3 is TGCAGCGTCGGGCAAGACAGGGGATACGAGCAGTACTTC.

The V call is TRBV7-2, the J call TRBJ2-1; tentative D call: TRBD2 (6 bases). Trimming pared 5 bases from V and 2 bases from J, leaving 13 bases between. Germline loops: CDR1 SGHTA, CDR2 FQGNSA. This CDR3 comprises 15 residues. In nucleotides, the CDR3 is TGTGCCAGCAGCACTGGGCGGGGAACCTACAATGAGCAGTTCTTC. Translated: CASSTGRGTYNEQFF.

The V gene is TRBV11-1, the J gene TRBJ2-7; TRBD2 aligns across 7 bases. V shed 5 bases and J 5 bases; nucleotides not matched to a gene: 9. Germline CDR1 is SGHAT and CDR2 is FQDESV (reference sequence). This CDR3 comprises 14 residues. Here the CDR3 DNA reads TGTGCCAGCAGCGCCCACCCTGGGAGGGACGAGCAGTACTTC. Its translation: CASSAHPGRDEQYF.

This chain uses TRBV19 with TRBJ2-6; no clear D gene. CDR1 and CDR2 from the germline V gene are LNHDA and SQIVND (reference sequence). The CDR3 is 17 amino acids. Deletions cut 8 bases from V and 0 bases from J, with 17 bases between. The CDR3 here is CASRQILALSGANVLTF. The CDR3 DNA reads TGTGCCAGTCGGCAGATTTTAGCCCTCTCTGGGGCCAACGTCCTGACTTTC.

The chain has TRBV7-2 and TRBJ2-1, with 7 bases matching TRBD2. Germline CDR1 and CDR2: SGHTA and FQGNSA. V shed 5 bases, J shed 3 bases, and the junction held 7 bases outside the gene matches. The CDR3 spans 15 residues. The CDR3 DNA reads TGTGCCAGCAGCCCGTGGGGGGGGAACTACAATGAGCAGTTCTTC. This translates into CASSPWGGNYNEQFF.

V and J are TRBV29-1 and TRBJ1-4; TRBD1 is a possible D gene (5 bases). Trimming took off 4 bases at V and 7 bases at J, with 10 bases between the two ends. Looked up from germline, CDR1 is SQVTM and CDR2 is ANQGSEA. The CDR3 has 12 amino acids. The CDR3 sequence: CSVADNSEKLFF. CDR3 nucleotide sequence: TGCAGCGTTGCGGACAATTCTGAAAAACTGTTTTTT.

This clone was counted only a few times. The CDR3 loop reads CASSPEPSGYQPQHF. The CDR3 nucleotides are TGTGCCAGCAGTCCCGAACCCTCGGGGTATCAGCCCCAGCATTTT. The chain has TRBV27 and TRBJ1-5; D unresolved. CDR3 length: 15 amino acids. Germline V gives CDR1 MNHEY, CDR2 SMNVEV (reference sequence). V shed 5 bases and J shed 5 bases, with 16 bases lying between them.

This clone showed up just a few times. The chain couples TRBV4-1 to TRBJ2-3; D ambiguous. The CDR3 extends over 15 amino acids. Trimming pared 7 bases from V and 3 bases from J, leaving 17 bases between. Germline-derived CDR1 and CDR2 are MGHRA and YSYEKL. In DNA, the CDR3 is TGCGCCAGCACCTCAAGGGAAGGTTCTACAGATACGCAGTATTTT. It yields the protein CASTSREGSTDTQYF.

This clone was seen a handful of times. This chain links TRBV29-1 with TRBJ1-1, with 10 bases that match TRBD1. Germline V gene data show CDR1 as SQVTM and CDR2 as ANQGSEA. J lost 7 bases, V lost 3 bases, and 5 bases had no gene match. The length of the CDR3 is 13 residues. DNA of the CDR3: TGCAGCGTTGAGGGACAGGGGCCCCTTGAAGCTTTCTTT. This encodes CSVEGQGPLEAFF. The full variable domain, completed using reference TRBV29-1 and TRBJ1-1, is SAVISQKPSRDICQRGTSLTIQCQVDSQVTMMFWYRQQPGQSLTLIATANQGSEATYESGFVIDKFPISRPNLTFSTLTVSNMSPEDSSIYLCSVEGQGPLEAFFGQGTRLTVV.